These T cell receptor beta chains were read from a single sample in a study of T cells in Graves' hyperthyroidism and ophthalmopathy. TCRdb re-called the multiplex PCR reads with MiXCR, one entry per CDR3 protein. The repertoire has 540,000 or so distinct CDR3 sequences, less than 20% of them found once; the top ten carry around 7.3%. The source material was blood. These TCRs come from a woman aged 25 to 39 with Graves' hyperthyroidism. The CDR3 runs from the conserved cysteine through the conserved F or W. A D gene is named only where the DNA matches it firmly. Not all rows give a size; the values are once, few, many and, for expanded clones, a class.

V gene	clone size	D gene	J gene	CDR3 protein	CDR3 DNA
TRBV9	many	TRBD1	TRBJ1-2	CASSVGGTANYGYTF	TGTGCCAGCAGCGTCGGAGGGACAGCTAACTATGGCTACACCTTC
TRBV19	NA	TRBD2	TRBJ2-2	CASSPHSGANTGELFF	TGTGCCAGTAGTCCTCATAGCGGGGCGAACACCGGGGAGCTGTTTTTT
TRBV20-1	few	NA	TRBJ2-7	CSARDQAREQYF	TGCAGTGCTAGAGATCAGGCCCGCGAGCAGTACTTC
TRBV6-1	NA	NA	TRBJ1-5	CASGQNQPQHF	TGTGCCAGCGGTCAGAATCAGCCCCAGCATTTT
TRBV24-1	NA	TRBD1	TRBJ2-7	CATSDGGQFEQYF	TGTGCCACCAGTGATGGGGGACAGTTCGAGCAGTACTTC
TRBV30	few	TRBD1	TRBJ2-7	CAWSARDRVLYEQYF	TGTGCCTGGAGTGCGAGGGACAGGGTTTTGTACGAGCAGTACTTC
TRBV6-1	many	TRBD1	TRBJ1-5	CASSPGTGLSRNQPQHF	TGTGCCAGCAGTCCCGGGACAGGGTTAAGTCGTAATCAGCCCCAGCATTTT
TRBV7-9	many	NA	TRBJ2-1	CASSEIVTPYNEQFF	TGTGCCAGCAGCGAAATCGTGACGCCCTACAATGAGCAGTTCTTC
TRBV6-1	many	TRBD1	TRBJ2-7	CASSYPGQERYEQYF	TGTGCCAGCAGTTACCCGGGACAGGAGCGCTACGAGCAGTACTTC
TRBV6-5	many	NA	TRBJ1-1	CASSYDRNTEAFF	TGTGCCAGCAGTTACGATAGGAACACTGAAGCTTTCTTT
TRBV12-3/TRBV12-4	many	TRBD2	TRBJ2-1	CASSFPGLAGVNEQFF	TGTGCCAGCAGCTTCCCGGGACTAGCGGGGGTCAATGAGCAGTTCTTC
TRBV27	many	TRBD2	TRBJ2-7	CASSSPTGGGLAGSYEQYF	TGTGCCAGCAGTAGCCCGACAGGGGGTGGACTAGCGGGCAGCTACGAGCAGTACTTC
TRBV19	NA	TRBD2	TRBJ2-1	CASTPGLARNEQFF	TGTGCCAGTACCCCGGGACTAGCGAGAAATGAGCAGTTCTTC
TRBV27	few	NA	TRBJ2-1	CASSPNSYRHNEQFF	TGTGCCAGCAGTCCCAACTCTTACCGACACAATGAGCAGTTCTTC
TRBV6-1	many	NA	TRBJ2-5	CASSSRQDGGETQYF	TGTGCCAGCAGTTCCCGACAGGATGGGGGAGAGACCCAGTACTTC
TRBV28	many	NA	TRBJ1-1	CASSFGVRGWVTEAFF	TGTGCCAGCAGTTTCGGAGTAAGGGGCTGGGTCACTGAAGCTTTCTTT
TRBV2	many	TRBD2	TRBJ2-7	CASIQTGTSGSYEQYF	TGTGCCAGCATCCAGACCGGGACTAGCGGATCCTACGAGCAGTACTTC
TRBV10-1	NA	TRBD2	TRBJ2-1	CASSEGGRANEQFF	TGCGCCAGCAGTGAGGGCGGGAGGGCCAATGAGCAGTTCTTC
TRBV12-3/TRBV12-4	NA	NA	TRBJ2-1	CASSFWQGRGNEQFF	TGTGCCAGCAGTTTTTGGCAGGGGAGGGGTAATGAGCAGTTCTTC
TRBV4-1	few	NA	TRBJ2-6	CASSHWTPQGSGANVLTF	TGCGCCAGCAGCCATTGGACACCCCAAGGCTCTGGGGCCAACGTCCTGACTTTC
TRBV6-1	NA	TRBD1	TRBJ1-1	CASTLKDRGTEAFF	TGTGCCAGCACTTTGAAGGACAGGGGCACTGAAGCTTTCTTT
TRBV27	few	NA	TRBJ2-3	CASSFDYSTDTQYF	TGTGCCAGCAGTTTCGACTATAGCACAGATACGCAGTATTTT
TRBV27	NA	NA	TRBJ1-3	CASSPIDRSPRNTIYF	TGTGCCAGCAGTCCCATCGACAGGAGCCCTAGAAACACCATATATTTT
TRBV19	NA	TRBD1	TRBJ1-1	CASTDRQGTTEAFF	TGTGCCAGTACCGATCGACAGGGAACCACTGAAGCTTTCTTT
TRBV6-1	many	TRBD1	TRBJ1-4	CASSEGQGAEKLFF	TGTGCCAGCAGTGAGGGACAGGGGGCTGAAAAACTGTTTTTT
TRBV19	few	NA	TRBJ2-1	CASSAQGGTSYNEQFF	TGTGCCAGTAGTGCGCAGGGGGGAACCTCCTACAATGAGCAGTTCTTC
TRBV18	many	NA	TRBJ2-5	CASSPSAYQETQYF	TGTGCCAGCTCACCATCAGCGTACCAAGAGACCCAGTACTTC
TRBV9	few	TRBD1	TRBJ2-1	CASSLGQVIDNEQFF	TGTGCCAGCAGCCTAGGACAGGTTATCGACAATGAGCAGTTCTTC
TRBV4-3	NA	TRBD1	TRBJ2-1	CASSQEGQGYNEQFF	TGCGCCAGCAGCCAAGAGGGACAGGGCTACAATGAGCAGTTCTTC
TRBV18	NA	TRBD1	TRBJ2-5	CASPPRDRNEETQYF	TGTGCCAGCCCACCGCGGGACAGGAACGAAGAGACCCAGTACTTC
TRBV7-8	many	TRBD2	TRBJ2-7	CASSSRLAMSYEQYF	TGTGCCAGCAGCTCCCGACTAGCCATGTCCTACGAGCAGTACTTC
TRBV6-5	few	NA	TRBJ1-4	CASSYRPGGNEKLFF	TGTGCCAGCAGTTACAGGCCTGGCGGAAACGAAAAACTGTTTTTT
TRBV5-1	NA	TRBD2	TRBJ2-5	CASSLPTSGQETQYF	TGCGCCAGCAGCTTACCCACTAGCGGCCAAGAGACCCAGTACTTC
TRBV20-1	once	TRBD1	TRBJ1-1	CSAGDSYTEAFF	TGCAGTGCAGGGGACAGTTACACTGAAGCTTTCTTT
TRBV30	many	NA	TRBJ1-5	CAWSADGANNQPQHF	TGTGCCTGGAGTGCAGATGGCGCTAACAATCAGCCCCAGCATTTT
TRBV6-1	many	NA	TRBJ1-1	CASSSVGGRNTEAFF	TGTGCCAGCAGTTCCGTGGGGGGGAGGAACACTGAAGCTTTCTTT
TRBV5-1	many	TRBD2	TRBJ2-3	CASSSGLAGGGSTDTQYF	TGCGCCAGCAGCTCCGGACTAGCGGGAGGGGGTAGCACAGATACGCAGTATTTT
TRBV27	few	NA	TRBJ2-1	CASKQGAEQFF	TGTGCCAGCAAACAGGGCGCTGAGCAGTTCTTC
TRBV18	many	TRBD1	TRBJ1-1	CASSPQTGDTEAFF	TGTGCCAGCTCACCGCAGACAGGGGACACTGAAGCTTTCTTT
TRBV11-2	NA	TRBD2	TRBJ2-1	CASSLELSAGARNEQFF	TGTGCCAGCAGCTTAGAGCTCTCAGCGGGAGCAAGGAATGAGCAGTTCTTC
TRBV10-3	many	NA	TRBJ2-7	CAISGSSNSYEQYF	TGTGCCATCAGTGGATCGAGCAACTCCTACGAGCAGTACTTC
TRBV6-2/TRBV6-3	many	TRBD2	TRBJ2-1	CASSYSTSGRIWTYNEQFF	TGTGCCAGCAGTTACTCTACTAGCGGGAGAATTTGGACCTACAATGAGCAGTTCTTC
TRBV12-3/TRBV12-4	many	NA	TRBJ2-1	CASSLILVGHEQFF	TGTGCCAGCAGTTTAATACTAGTGGGGCATGAGCAGTTCTTC
TRBV15	NA	TRBD2	TRBJ2-5	CATSRGGAGGETQYF	TGTGCCACCAGCAGAGGTGGAGCGGGGGGAGAGACCCAGTACTTC
TRBV10-1	NA	NA	TRBJ1-2	CASSEVRTPSPYGYTF	TGCGCCAGCAGTGAGGTCCGGACACCTTCGCCCTATGGCTACACCTTC
TRBV9	few	NA	TRBJ2-2	CASSVDPGTGELFF	TGTGCCAGCAGCGTAGACCCGGGCACCGGGGAGCTGTTTTTT
TRBV19	few	NA	TRBJ2-1	CASRQDSYNEQFF	TGTGCCAGTAGACAGGACTCCTACAATGAGCAGTTCTTC
TRBV6-1	many	NA	TRBJ1-1	CASSPFVNTEAFF	TGTGCCAGCAGTCCGTTCGTTAACACTGAAGCTTTCTTT
TRBV10-3	many	TRBD2	TRBJ2-1	CAISGKGGSSYNEQFF	TGTGCCATCAGTGGAAAGGGCGGGAGCTCCTACAATGAGCAGTTCTTC
TRBV19	many	TRBD1	TRBJ1-1	CASSTLRGDRGMNTEAFF	TGTGCCAGTAGTACCCTCCGCGGGGACAGGGGGATGAACACTGAAGCTTTCTTT
TRBV4-1	NA	NA	TRBJ2-2	CASSQDLYSGELFF	TGCGCCAGCAGCCAAGATCTTTATTCCGGGGAGCTGTTTTTT
TRBV11-2	many	NA	TRBJ2-1	CASINRGVDTHNEQFF	TGTGCCAGCATTAATAGGGGGGTGGACACTCACAATGAGCAGTTCTTC
TRBV12-3/TRBV12-4	NA	TRBD1	TRBJ2-4	CASSSTGGNIQYF	TGTGCCAGCAGTTCAACAGGGGGAAACATTCAGTACTTC
TRBV14	NA	NA	TRBJ2-7	CASSQVLTRGRNYEQYF	TGTGCCAGCAGCCAAGTCCTGACGAGGGGCAGGAACTACGAGCAGTACTTC
TRBV3-1	NA	NA	TRBJ2-3	CASSQDWATDTQYF	TGTGCCAGCAGCCAAGATTGGGCGACAGATACGCAGTATTTT
TRBV7-9	few	NA	TRBJ2-7	CASSLRPGQLGTYEQYF	TGTGCCAGCAGCTTAAGGCCAGGACAGCTCGGGACCTACGAGCAGTACTTC
TRBV28	many	NA	TRBJ2-7	CASSRFVGRSSYEQYF	TGTGCCAGCAGTCGATTCGTGGGCAGATCCTCCTACGAGCAGTACTTC